Following are 12 T cell receptor beta chains from one sample sequenced in a study of shared clonotypes between healthy human individuals. Profiled with immunoSEQ multiplex PCR; TCRdb holds only in-frame clones, not every one. The sample carries around 1.4 million clones, approximately 98.5% recorded once. The material sequenced was naive CD4+ T cells sorted from blood. As to subset: CD45RA+ positively selected. The receptors stem from a man aged 25 to 45 in good health.

The rearrangement joins TRBV19 to TRBJ2-7; a possible D gene is TRBD1 (5 bases). The CDR3 covers 14 residues. V lost 6 bases and J 3 bases, leaving 15 bases between the germline ends. CDR1 and CDR2 from the germline V gene are LNHDA and SQIVND (reference sequence). The CDR3 DNA reads as TGTGCCAGTAGCCCCCCGCAGGGCAGCTACGAGCAGTACTTC. This codes for CASSPPQGSYEQYF.

The chain uses TRBV2 and TRBJ2-1, with 9 positions matching TRBD2. V lost 4 bases to trimming and J lost 2 bases; unmatched junction nucleotides: 6. Germline V CDR1 and CDR2: SNHLY, FYNNEI. This CDR3 comprises 16 residues. The CDR3 loop reads CASSGTLAGTYNEQFF. CDR3 bases: TGTGCCAGCAGTGGGACTCTAGCGGGGACCTACAATGAGCAGTTCTTC.

The chain has TRBV5-1 and TRBJ2-6; possibly TRBD1 or TRBD2 for D (5 bases each). CDR3 length: 17 amino acids. Trimming pared 0 bases from V and 4 bases from J, leaving 14 bases between. The germline gives CDR1 SGHRS, CDR2 YFSETQ. As DNA, the CDR3 is TGCGCCAGCAGCTTGGCCGGGACGGTCTCCGGGGCCAACGTCCTGACTTTC. Translating gives CASSLAGTVSGANVLTF.

The chain links TRBV7-6 to TRBJ2-5; no clear D. CDR1 and CDR2 from the germline V gene are SGHVS and FNYEAQ. V was pared by 5 bases and J by 2 bases, with 30 bases between. This CDR3 has 20 amino acids. The DNA of the CDR3 is TGTGCCAGCAGCCGCAGCCGGTATGGCGGAGCGCCCCTCATTCAAGAGACCCAGTACTTC. Translation: CASSRSRYGGAPLIQETQYF.

The chain links TRBV5-4 to TRBJ1-1; D is undetermined. The CDR3 runs 12 residues. V shed 0 bases and J shed 4 bases, with 4 bases lying between them. The germline gives CDR1 SGHNT, CDR2 YYREEE (reference sequence). CDR3 protein: CASSLVPTEAFF. The CDR3 DNA follows: TGTGCCAGCAGCTTGGTCCCCACTGAAGCTTTCTTT.

The J gene is TRBJ2-1, the V gene TRBV18; D gene unclear. Germline V gives CDR1 KGHSH, CDR2 LQKENI. V shed 4 bases and J shed 4 bases, with 14 bases lying between them. There are 15 residues in the CDR3. CDR3 nucleotides: TGTGCCAGCTCACTCGGACCCAGCCAATACAATGAGCAGTTCTTC. Its translation is CASSLGPSQYNEQFF. The variable domain in full, completed from reference TRBV18 and TRBJ2-1, reads NAGVMQNPRHLVRRRGQEARLRCSPMKGHSHVYWYRQLPEEGLKFMVYLQKENIIDESGMPKERFSAEFPKEGPSILRIQQVVRGDSAAYFCASSLGPSQYNEQFFGPGTRLTVL.

The CDR3 spells CASSLGQAGQPQHF. CDR3 in DNA: TGTGCCAGCAGTCTCGGTCAGGCAGGGCAGCCCCAGCATTTT. The chain links TRBV7-9 to TRBJ1-5; D possibly corresponds to TRBD1 (5 bases). Per the germline V gene, CDR1 is SEHNR and CDR2 is FQNEAQ (reference sequence). Trimming cost V 6 bases and J 7 bases, with 16 bases left between them. This CDR3 comprises 14 residues. Using reference TRBV7-9 and TRBJ1-5 for the parts outside the CDR3, the full variable domain is DTGVSQNPRHKITKRGQNVTFRCDPISEHNRLYWYRQTLGQGPEFLTYFQNEAQLEKSRLLSDRFSAERPKGSFSTLEIQRTEQGDSAMYLCASSLGQAGQPQHFGDGTRLSIL.

This chain uses TRBV5-5 with TRBJ2-3; no clear D. The CDR3 consists of 13 residues. V lost 4 bases and J 6 bases, leaving 12 bases between the germline ends. Germline CDR1 is SGHKS and CDR2 is YYEKEE (reference sequence). The CDR3 loop reads CASSVPGSDTQYF. Here the CDR3 DNA reads TGTGCCAGCAGCGTCCCTGGCTCCGATACGCAGTATTTT.

The CDR3 nucleotides read TGTGCCACGAGGGGCCCCGGTTGGGCAGATACGCAGTATTTT. Encoded protein: CATRGPGWADTQYF. The J gene is TRBJ2-3, the V gene TRBV10-3, with D possibly called TRBD1 or TRBD2 (5 bases each). CDR1 ENHRY and CDR2 SYGVKD come from the germline V gene. The CDR3 is 14 residues long. Trimming left V 10 bases short and J 4 bases short, with 18 bases between.

V and J are TRBV5-5 and TRBJ2-7; D is ambiguous. Deletions cut 3 bases from V and 5 bases from J, with 12 bases between. The CDR3 spans 13 residues. Germline V gives CDR1 SGHKS, CDR2 YYEKEE (reference sequence). The CDR3 DNA reads as TGTGCCAGCAGCTCGGAAAGTGTTCACGAGCAGTACTTC. Translating gives CASSSESVHEQYF.

This chain connects TRBV28 to TRBJ2-6; weak D call: TRBD2 (6 bases). Per the germline V gene, CDR1 is MDHEN and CDR2 is SYDVKM. V lost 3 bases and J 1 base, leaving 19 bases between the germline ends. The CDR3 loop spans 19 amino acids. The CDR3 loop reads CASSLVWRVLSSGANVLTF. CDR3 nucleotide sequence: TGTGCCAGCAGTTTGGTATGGAGGGTTCTATCGTCTGGGGCCAACGTCCTGACTTTC.

The V call is TRBV7-9, the J call TRBJ2-3, with no clear D. CDR1 and CDR2 from the germline V gene are SEHNR and FQNEAQ (reference sequence). V was clipped by 5 bases and J by 6 bases, with 6 bases between them. The CDR3 has 11 amino acids. The CDR3 DNA reads as TGTGCCAGCAGCCATGGGGATACGCAGTATTTT. As protein: CASSHGDTQYF.